One sample yielded the 27 T cell receptor beta chains listed below, sequenced in a study of blood T cell repertoires in COVID-19. TCRdb keeps only in-frame clones here, not all; method: immunoSEQ multiplex PCR. The table shows some 400,000 clones, with around 90% occurring only once. The material sequenced was peripheral blood. The receptors originated from a human donor in a cohort sampled during active COVID-19.

This clone has just one count. V and J are TRBV5-6 and TRBJ1-2; no reliable D call. The germline gives CDR1 SGHDT, CDR2 YYEEEE. Trimming took 0 bases from V and 2 from J, leaving 11 bases between them. This CDR3 spans 15 amino acids. CDR3 sequence reads: CASSLEFGSNYGYTF. The CDR3 nucleotides are TGTGCCAGCAGCTTGGAATTTGGGAGCAACTATGGCTACACCTTC.

The chain employs TRBV29-1 and TRBJ1-2; possible D gene TRBD1, 5 bases. V dropped 7 bases and J dropped 3 bases, with 12 bases sitting between them. Germline CDR1 and CDR2: SQVTM and ANQGSEA. This CDR3 has 12 amino acids. CDR3 nucleotides: TGCAGCGCTACGGAGGGGTACTATGGCTACACCTTC. Protein product: CSATEGYYGYTF.

The rearrangement uses TRBV27 and TRBJ2-7; 9 bases are shared with TRBD2. Germline V gene data show CDR1 as MNHEY and CDR2 as SMNVEV (reference sequence). The CDR3 is made up of 14 amino acids. V lost 3 bases, J lost 4 bases, and 4 bases stayed unmatched. The CDR3 sequence: CASSFSGSGYEQYF. In DNA, the CDR3 is TGTGCCAGCAGTTTTAGCGGGAGTGGGTACGAGCAGTACTTC.

This clone has just one count. This rearrangement joins TRBV5-5 to TRBJ2-7; 11 nucleotides agree with TRBD1. CDR1 is SGHKS and CDR2 is YYEKEE in the germline V gene (reference sequence). The CDR3 is 13 residues long. V was clipped by 4 bases and J by 5 bases; unmatched bases: 2. The CDR3 loop reads CASSRTGGHEQYF. DNA of the CDR3: TGTGCCAGCAGCCGGACAGGGGGCCACGAGCAGTACTTC.

The genes are TRBV7-2 and TRBJ1-1; D gene uncertain. Germline assignment: CDR1 SGHTA and CDR2 FQGNSA. The V end lost 5 bases, the J end lost 5 bases, and 15 bases lay between the germline ends. CDR3 length: 14 amino acids. CDR3 DNA sequence: TGTGCCAGCAGCCCCGGCCCGGGTAGGACTGAAGCTTTCTTT. This translates into CASSPGPGRTEAFF.

In its sample, this clone was seen a few times. The V gene is TRBV9, the J gene TRBJ1-1; no clear D. Germline assignment: CDR1 SGDLS and CDR2 YYNGEE. The V gene lost 4 bases and the J gene lost 4 bases, with 14 bases spanning the gap. The CDR3 is 14 residues long. CDR3 sequence (DNA): TGTGCCAGCAGCAACAGCTGGGAGGTCACTGAAGCTTTCTTT. This sequence encodes CASSNSWEVTEAFF.

The rearrangement links TRBV27 to TRBJ2-7, with 10 bases that match TRBD2. Losses at the gene ends were 6 bases for V and 3 bases for J; bases not matched to a gene: 8. The CDR3 consists of 15 residues. The germline CDR1 and CDR2 sequences are MNHEY and SMNVEV (reference sequence). The CDR3, as DNA: TGTGCCAGCAGGAGGCTCGGGACTAGCGTCTACGAGCAGTACTTC. This translates into CASRRLGTSVYEQYF.

The CDR3 DNA sequence: TGCAGCGTCCGCCCCCGACTCGCGGGAGAGGGGGAGACCCAGTACTTC. Translating gives CSVRPRLAGEGETQYF. V is TRBV29-1 and J is TRBJ2-5; TRBD2 aligns across 7 bases. From germline, CDR1 is SQVTM and CDR2 ANQGSEA. This CDR3 has 16 residues. The J segment lost 5 bases and the V segment lost 6 bases, leaving 18 bases of the junction unmatched.

The V gene is TRBV5-1, the J gene TRBJ1-1; 7 bases fit TRBD1. Trimming cost V 0 bases and J 2 bases; bases outside gene matches: 4. CDR3 length: 15 residues. CDR1 SGHRS and CDR2 YFSETQ come from the germline V gene. The chain's CDR3 is CASSLDPGGNTEAFF. The CDR3 DNA is TGCGCCAGCAGCTTGGATCCAGGGGGAAACACTGAAGCTTTCTTT.

The rearrangement joins TRBV6-2 or TRBV6-3 to TRBJ2-1; D is perhaps TRBD1 (6 bases). CDR3 length: 20 amino acids. Germline loops: CDR1 MNHEY, CDR2 SVGEGT. V was cut by 0 bases and J by 0 bases, with 21 bases left in between. DNA of the CDR3: TGTGCCAGCAGTTACTCGAGAGGGGCCAGGGGCCTTAGCTCCTACAATGAGCAGTTCTTC. It encodes CASSYSRGARGLSSYNEQFF.

This chain links TRBV7-7 with TRBJ2-5; unclear D gene. The CDR3 is 13 amino acids. V was pared by 1 base and J by 1 base, with 4 bases between. Germline assignment: CDR1 SSHAT and CDR2 FNYEAQ (reference sequence). The CDR3 DNA reads as TGTGCCAGCAGCTTAGACAGCCAAGAGACCCAGTACTTC. It is translated as CASSLDSQETQYF.

V is TRBV3-1 (or the pseudogene TRBV3-2) and J is TRBJ1-3; D unresolved. V was clipped by 1 base and J by 4 bases, with 11 bases between them. This CDR3 comprises 15 residues. Germline loops: CDR1 LGHDT, CDR2 YNNKEL (reference sequence). The CDR3 coding sequence is TGTGCCAGCAGCCAAGTTGCGGGGTGGGGAAACACCATATATTTT. Its translation: CASSQVAGWGNTIYF.

V usage is TRBV5-6 and J usage is TRBJ1-3, with TRBD1 matching 7 bases. Germline V gene data show CDR1 as SGHDT and CDR2 as YYEEEE. Losses at the gene ends were 3 bases for V and 0 bases for J; bases not matched to a gene: 6. The CDR3 is 16 residues long. CDR3: CASSSGQQDSGNTIYF. The DNA of the CDR3 is TGTGCCAGCAGCTCGGGACAGCAAGACTCTGGAAACACCATATATTTT. The whole variable domain, filled in from reference TRBV5-6 and TRBJ1-3, reads DAGVTQSPTHLIKTRGQQVTLRCSPKSGHDTVSWYQQALGQGPQFIFQYYEEEERQRGNFPDRFSGHQFPNYSSELNVNALLLGDSALYLCASSSGQQDSGNTIYFGEGSWLTVV.

This chain joins TRBV19 and TRBJ1-5; TRBD1 is a possible D gene (5 bases). The germline V gene has CDR1 LNHDA and CDR2 SQIVND (reference sequence). This CDR3 has 14 amino acids. V gave up 4 bases and J gave up 3 bases, with 10 bases separating them. The CDR3 loop reads CASSSRQPNQPQHF. CDR3 DNA: TGTGCCAGTAGTAGCCGACAGCCCAATCAGCCCCAGCATTTT.

The rearrangement joins TRBV5-6 to TRBJ1-2, with D possibly TRBD1 on 6 matching bases. Germline values: CDR1 SGHDT, CDR2 YYEEEE. V was trimmed by 4 bases and J by 4 bases, leaving 14 bases between them. CDR3 length equals 14 residues. CDR3 DNA: TGTGCCAGCAGCGTTACAGGGTCTCCCTATGGCTACACCTTC. Its protein is CASSVTGSPYGYTF. Full variable domain (rest looked up from reference TRBV5-6 and TRBJ1-2): DAGVTQSPTHLIKTRGQQVTLRCSPKSGHDTVSWYQQALGQGPQFIFQYYEEEERQRGNFPDRFSGHQFPNYSSELNVNALLLGDSALYLCASSVTGSPYGYTFGSGTRLTVV.

The J gene is TRBJ1-2, the V gene TRBV6-6; 7 bases are a match to TRBD1. CDR3 length equals 16 residues. Unmatched junction bases numbered 12, after V lost 6 bases and J lost 2 bases. In germline, CDR1 is MNHNY, CDR2 SVGAGI (reference sequence). CDR3 bases: TGTGCCAGCAGCCCCCCAAACAGGGGAGTCAACTATGGCTACACCTTC. It codes for CASSPPNRGVNYGYTF.

The chain is built from TRBV9 and TRBJ2-2; 9 bases agree with TRBD2. Germline CDR1 and CDR2: SGDLS and YYNGEE. The CDR3 is 16 residues long. The V and J ends lost 4 bases and 2 bases, in that order; junction bases with no gene match: 6. CDR3 DNA sequence: TGTGCCAGCAGCTCTGGACTAGCGTTTAACACCGGGGAGCTGTTTTTT. Translation: CASSSGLAFNTGELFF.

This clone was seen only once. The chain carries TRBV5-1 and TRBJ2-7; 9 bases match TRBD1. V shed 3 bases, J shed 5 bases, and the junction held 6 bases outside the gene matches. The CDR3 is made up of 14 amino acids. Germline V CDR1 and CDR2: SGHRS, YFSETQ. CDR3 amino acids: CASSSGQGGDEQYF. In DNA, the CDR3 is TGCGCCAGCAGCTCGGGACAGGGAGGGGACGAGCAGTACTTC.

This chain uses TRBV29-1 with TRBJ2-7; no definite D call. CDR1 and CDR2 (germline): SQVTM, ANQGSEA. The V gene lost 1 base and the J gene lost 0 bases, with 7 bases spanning the gap. The CDR3 totals 13 residues. Here the CDR3 DNA reads TGCAGCGTTGAAGTTTCCTCCTCCTACGAGCAGTACTTC. It encodes CSVEVSSSYEQYF.

This clone was picked up one time. The V gene is TRBV7-2, the J gene TRBJ2-5; TRBD1 matches 7 bases. V was pared by 1 base and J by 3 bases, with 2 bases of the junction left unmatched. The CDR3 is 14 residues long. Germline CDR1 is SGHTA and CDR2 is FQGNSA. The CDR3: CASSLGGTEETQYF. The CDR3, as DNA: TGTGCCAGCAGCTTAGGAGGGACAGAAGAGACCCAGTACTTC. Supplemented by reference TRBV7-2 and TRBJ2-5, the full variable domain reads GAGVSQSPSNKVTEKGKDVELRCDPISGHTALYWYRQSLGQGLEFLIYFQGNSAPDKSGLPSDRFSAERTGGSVSTLTIQRTQQEDSAVYLCASSLGGTEETQYFGPGTRLLVL.

The chain joins TRBV19 to TRBJ1-5, with 9 bases that match TRBD1. Germline trimming cut 5 bases from V and 2 bases from J; bases unmatched to any gene: 4. This CDR3 comprises 15 residues. Germline CDR1 is LNHDA and CDR2 is SQIVND (reference sequence). Here the CDR3 reads CASSPRDRGNQPQHF. As DNA, the CDR3 is TGTGCCAGTAGTCCCCGGGACAGGGGCAATCAGCCCCAGCATTTT. The entire variable domain, with the rest obtained from reference TRBV19 and TRBJ1-5, is as follows: DGGITQSPKYLFRKEGQNVTLSCEQNLNHDAMYWYRQDPGQGLRLIYYSQIVNDFQKGDIAEGYSVSREKKESFPLTVTSAQKNPTAFYLCASSPRDRGNQPQHFGDGTRLSIL.

This chain links TRBV2 with TRBJ1-1; 9 bases align to TRBD1. Per the germline V gene, CDR1 is SNHLY and CDR2 is FYNNEI. The V gene end was trimmed by 7 bases and the J gene end by 4 bases; junction bases not matched to a gene: 7. This CDR3 contains 14 residues. As DNA, the CDR3 is TGTGCCAGCAAAAACACAGGGGGCAGCACTGAAGCTTTCTTT. Encoded protein: CASKNTGGSTEAFF.

V usage is TRBV28 and J usage is TRBJ1-5; no clear D gene. V dropped 8 bases and J dropped 6 bases, with 17 bases sitting between them. Per the germline V gene, CDR1 is MDHEN and CDR2 is SYDVKM. CDR3 length equals 14 residues. CDR3 sequence reads: CASLSSGLFQPQHF. The CDR3 DNA follows: TGTGCCAGCCTGAGTTCGGGTCTATTTCAGCCCCAGCATTTT.

The rearrangement uses TRBV5-1 and TRBJ1-2; TRBD1 aligns across 9 bases. The germline CDR1 and CDR2 sequences are SGHRS and YFSETQ. V gave up 4 bases and J gave up 5 bases; unmatched junction bases: 0. The CDR3 has 12 residues. The CDR3 is CASSGTGYGYTF. CDR3 nucleotide sequence: TGCGCCAGCAGCGGGACAGGGTATGGCTACACCTTC.

The chain carries TRBV5-1 and TRBJ2-3; D gene ambiguous. Germline V gene sequence: CDR1 SGHRS, CDR2 YFSETQ. Trimming removed 0 bases at V and 5 bases at J, with 10 bases between. This CDR3 spans 14 amino acids. CDR3 protein: CASSLDGNKDTQYF. The DNA of the CDR3 is TGCGCCAGCAGCTTGGATGGCAATAAAGATACGCAGTATTTT.

This clone was detected only once. The chain links TRBV28 to TRBJ1-1; D uncertain. This CDR3 is built from 12 residues. V was cut by 6 bases and J by 0 bases, with 5 bases left in between. Germline CDR1 MDHEN, CDR2 SYDVKM. This CDR3 is CASRALNTEAFF. The CDR3 coding sequence is TGTGCCAGCAGGGCTTTGAACACTGAAGCTTTCTTT.

This clone appeared a few times. The rearrangement joins TRBV5-6 to TRBJ2-1; TRBD1 might be the D (5 bases). Germline assignment: CDR1 SGHDT and CDR2 YYEEEE. This CDR3 spans 14 amino acids. With 2 bases removed from V and 6 bases from J, the gap between germline ends came to 12 bases. CDR3 sequence reads: CASSFKGAGNEQFF. The CDR3 bases are TGTGCCAGCAGCTTCAAAGGGGCCGGCAATGAGCAGTTCTTC.